This T cell receptor (beta chain) was found in a study of CD8+CD57+ T cells in acquired aplastic anemia. Study details: DNA from sorted CD4+ and CD8+ cells averaged around 3 ug.

Findings and caveats of the study: Around 27 CD8+ CDR3 sequences occurred in both the patients and the controls. CD8+ Simpson's diversity in patients was not significantly different from that in controls.

Genomic DNA was employed as the template in profiling TCR beta VDJ and CDR3. TCRdb passed the reads through MiXCR, listing each CDR3 protein once. The sample yields about 270,000 distinct CDR3 sequences, approximately 57% seen once. Trimming took 2 bases from V and 6 from J, leaving 11 bases between them. Germline assignment: CDR1 SGHVS and CDR2 FQNEAQ. This CDR3 region has 14 residues. There are a few counts of this clonotype. The antigen is undetermined. The chain has TRBV7-8 and TRBJ1-5, with a possible D match to TRBD1 (6 bases). The TCR comes from a human donor with severe aplastic anemia or a healthy control (not recorded which). Sequencing used sorted CD4+, CD8+, or CD8+CD57+ T cells (not recorded which) from PBMCs. CDR3 in amino acids: CASSLRQAPQPQHF. The CDR3, as DNA: TGTGCCAGCAGCTTAAGACAGGCTCCTCAGCCCCAGCATTTT.